Below, 19 T cell receptor beta chains from the same sample are listed, as sequenced in a study of T cells in Graves' hyperthyroidism and ophthalmopathy. TCR beta CDR3 region amplification was performed from RNA transcripts. The TCR CDR3 first-round RT-PCR relied on the HTBI primer set. TCRdb reprocessed the multiplex PCR reads with MiXCR, giving one entry per CDR3 protein. In the table there are about 500,000 distinct CDR3 sequences, around 15% of which are singletons. Specimen: blood. The receptors derive from a woman aged 18-29 years with Graves' hyperthyroidism.

On this clonotype: Being one base from a much bigger clone, this may be a read error. This rearrangement joins TRBV19 to TRBJ2-1; 7 bases fit TRBD1. After removal of 9 bases from V and 0 bases from J, the junction contained 5 bases not matched to a gene. The CDR3 runs to 14 residues. Germline loops: CDR1 LNHDA, CDR2 SQIVND (reference sequence). The CDR3 spells CASMTGSSYNEQFF. CDR3 sequence (DNA): TGTGCCAGCATGACAGGGAGCTCCTACAATGAGCAGTTCTTC.

This clonotype has more than one count but fewer than ten. The gene calls are TRBV24-1 and TRBJ2-1; the match to TRBD2 covers 11 bases. J lost 5 bases, V lost 9 bases, and 8 bases had no gene match. Germline V CDR1 and CDR2: KGHDR, SFDVKD. This CDR3 has 15 amino acids. The CDR3 spells CATDSGRAFDNEQFF. The CDR3 coding sequence is TGTGCCACCGATAGCGGGAGGGCCTTCGACAATGAGCAGTTCTTC.

This clonotype occurred many times. This chain connects TRBV20-1 to TRBJ2-3; D is unclear. Germline V gene data show CDR1 as DFQATT and CDR2 as SNEGSKA (reference sequence). The CDR3 is 14 amino acids. Trimming removed 6 bases from V and 0 bases from J, with 13 bases in between. CDR3 DNA sequence: TGCAGTGCCTACGCACCAACTAGCACAGATACGCAGTATTTT. This sequence encodes CSAYAPTSTDTQYF.

This clonotype was found many times. DNA of the CDR3: TGTGCCAGCTCAAAAGAGGGAGAGACCCAGTACTTC. It is translated as CASSKEGETQYF. The chain employs TRBV18 and TRBJ2-5, with TRBD2 as a possible D gene (5 bases). The V gene lost 5 bases and the J gene lost 4 bases, with 8 bases spanning the gap. Germline V gene data show CDR1 as KGHSH and CDR2 as LQKENI. The CDR3 totals 12 residues.

On this clonotype: A much bigger clone sits one base away, suggesting this may be a read error. The chain carries TRBV7-9 and TRBJ1-1; maybe TRBD1 (5 bases). The CDR3 is 15 amino acids. V dropped 5 bases and J dropped 6 bases, with 19 bases sitting between them. Germline CDR1 SEHNR, CDR2 FQNEAQ (reference sequence). CDR3 coding DNA: TGTGCCAGCAGCCCCCTCGGGGGGAGAGGCGCTGAAGCTTTCTTT. This encodes CASSPLGGRGAEAFF.

This clonotype has just a few counts. The chain carries TRBV5-1 and TRBJ1-1, with 8 bases identical to TRBD1. The germline CDR1 and CDR2 sequences are SGHRS and YFSETQ. The CDR3 loop spans 15 amino acids. J gave up 4 bases and V 7 bases, and 12 bases lay outside the gene matches. The CDR3 loop reads CASEEGQGGITEAFF. CDR3 coding DNA: TGCGCCAGCGAAGAAGGACAGGGAGGTATCACTGAAGCTTTCTTT.

This clonotype was seen once. A much bigger clone sits one base away, suggesting this may be a read error. The V and J genes are TRBV19 and TRBJ2-5, with TRBD1 identical over 9 bases. CDR1 and CDR2 (germline): LNHDA, SQIVND (reference sequence). The CDR3 spans 16 residues. As DNA, the CDR3 is TGTGCCGGTAGTAGGGTTCCGGGACAGGGCGAAGAGACCCAGTACTTC. It specifies CAGSRVPGQGEETQYF. Full variable domain (outside the CDR3, taken from reference TRBV19 and TRBJ2-5): DGGITQSPKYLFRKEGQNVTLSCEQNLNHDAMYWYRQDPGQGLRLIYYSQIVNDFQKGDIAEGYSVSREKKESFPLTVTSAQKNPTAFYLCAGSRVPGQGEETQYFGPGTRLLVL.

J is TRBJ2-5 and V is TRBV12-3 or TRBV12-4; TRBD1 aligns across 9 bases. J lost 4 bases, V lost 6 bases, and 9 bases had no gene match. This CDR3 spans 15 amino acids. The CDR3 loop reads CASSPSDRGGETQYF. CDR3 sequence (DNA): TGTGCCAGCAGCCCCTCGGACAGGGGCGGAGAGACCCAGTACTTC.

This clonotype has a count of ten or more. The chain couples TRBV6-1 to TRBJ2-2, with D tentatively TRBD1 or TRBD2 (5 bases each). Germline assignment: CDR1 MNHNS and CDR2 SASEGT. V lost 3 bases and J 1 base, leaving 9 bases between the germline ends. The CDR3 is made up of 15 amino acids. CDR3 residues: CASSEGPLNTGELFF. In DNA form, the CDR3 reads TGTGCCAGCAGTGAGGGACCTTTGAACACCGGGGAGCTGTTTTTT.

This clonotype has ten or more counts. The rearrangement links TRBV19 to TRBJ2-5; 10 nucleotides match TRBD2. Unmatched junction bases numbered 5, after V lost 6 bases and J lost 4 bases. Germline CDR1 LNHDA, CDR2 SQIVND (reference sequence). This CDR3 has 14 residues. Written as DNA, the CDR3 is TGTGCCAGTAGCTCCGGGACTAGCGTAGAGACCCAGTACTTC. It translates to CASSSGTSVETQYF.

V usage is TRBV29-1 and J usage is TRBJ1-1; unclear D gene. Germline lookup yields CDR1 SQVTM and CDR2 ANQGSEA. Trimming took off 3 bases at V and 10 bases at J, with 15 bases between the two ends. This CDR3 is 12 amino acids long. The CDR3 region is CSVDKTQSRAFF. The CDR3, as DNA: TGCAGCGTTGACAAGACCCAATCCCGAGCTTTCTTT.

The table lists this clonotype with a few counts. The chain is built from TRBV30 and TRBJ2-1, with no clear D. V was clipped by 0 bases and J by 1 base, with 4 bases between them. CDR3 length equals 13 residues. From germline, CDR1 is GTSNPN and CDR2 SVGIG (reference sequence). The CDR3 DNA is TGTGCCTGGAGTGTCGGGTCCTACAATGAGCAGTTCTTC. Protein sequence: CAWSVGSYNEQFF.

This clonotype has more than one count but fewer than ten. J is TRBJ1-1 and V is TRBV6-1; D remains ambiguous. Trimming left V 4 bases short and J 2 bases short, with 8 bases between. The germline gives CDR1 MNHNS, CDR2 SASEGT. This CDR3 is 13 amino acids long. The CDR3 nucleotides read TGTGCCAGCAGTGCCACAGCTAACACTGAAGCTTTCTTT. Amino acids: CASSATANTEAFF.

This clonotype appeared a few times. The chain links TRBV20-1 to TRBJ2-3, with 10 positions matching TRBD1. Per germline, CDR1 DFQATT and CDR2 SNEGSKA (reference sequence). The junction had 4 bases not matched to a gene; V was cut back by 3 bases and J by 4 bases. This CDR3 region has 14 residues. The chain's CDR3 is CSARRTGGADTQYF. The CDR3 coding sequence is TGCAGTGCTAGGAGGACAGGGGGTGCAGATACGCAGTATTTT.

This clonotype was seen repeatedly, ten times or more. The rearrangement links TRBV20-1 to TRBJ2-2; D may correspond to TRBD1 or TRBD2 (5 bases each). CDR1 is DFQATT and CDR2 is SNEGSKA in the germline V gene (reference sequence). With 3 bases removed from V and 7 bases from J, the gap between germline ends came to 18 bases. This CDR3 has 15 amino acids. DNA for the CDR3: TGCAGTGCTAGGGGACCCTTGGGTAGTGGCGGGGAGCTGTTTTTT. This translates into CSARGPLGSGGELFF.

This clonotype showed up just a few times. V usage is TRBV30 and J usage is TRBJ1-1; 8 bases are shared with TRBD1. The CDR3 runs 13 residues. J was trimmed by 1 base and V by 4 bases; bases with no gene match: 2. CDR1 GTSNPN and CDR2 SVGIG come from the germline V gene (reference sequence). CDR3 in amino acids: CAWTGGANTEAFF. The CDR3 coding sequence is TGTGCCTGGACAGGGGGCGCGAACACTGAAGCTTTCTTT.

A word on this clonotype: A much larger clone lies a single base off, so this may be a read error. V is TRBV27 and J is TRBJ1-5; tentative D call: TRBD1 (6 bases). Germline loops: CDR1 MNHEY, CDR2 SMNVEV (reference sequence). The CDR3 is 16 amino acids. V was trimmed by 5 bases and J by 4 bases, leaving 18 bases between them. The CDR3 coding sequence is TGTGCCAGCAGTCCCCTGGCAGGGGCAAGGAATCAGCCCCAGCATTTT. The encoded protein is CASSPLAGARNQPQHF.

Of note for this clonotype: Germline and junction disagree at one end, which may indicate a read error. This chain links TRBV7-8 with TRBJ2-1; 13 nucleotides line up with TRBD2. CDR3 length equals 16 residues. The germline V gene has CDR1 SGHVS and CDR2 FQNEAQ. The CDR3 region has the DNA TGTGCCAGCAGCTTAAGAACTAGCGGGAGGGATTATGAGCAGCTCTTC. The encoded protein is CASSLRTSGRDYEQLF.

At least ten counts were recorded for this clonotype. The chain couples TRBV29-1 to TRBJ2-1; 7 bases agree with TRBD2. Germline-derived CDR1 and CDR2 are SQVTM and ANQGSEA. The CDR3 loop spans 13 amino acids. With V trimmed by 7 bases and J by 7 bases, 10 bases remained unmatched. This CDR3 reads CSAQGGPHNEQFF. The CDR3, as DNA: TGCAGCGCCCAGGGAGGGCCTCATAATGAGCAGTTCTTC.